In this sample, the clone carrying this T cell receptor (beta chain) turned up a few times. As yet, its antigen is unknown. This entry comes from a study of cytomegalovirus exposure and HLA in healthy donors. Donors were ostensibly healthy at sampling, although undocumented immune exposures were probable. The V end lost 5 bases, the J end lost 2 bases, and 15 bases lay between the germline ends. The V gene's germline CDR1 is MDHEN and CDR2 SYDVKM. This CDR3 is 16 amino acids long. Study-wide results and limits: What was likely a sequencing artifact was a cluster of highly shared sequence variants.

This PCR relied on a set of 60 Vbeta primers and 13 Jbeta primers. As handled by the study authors: Later analysis identified tens of millions of unique TCR beta chains, 8.5 million to 13 million shared. Method: immunoSEQ multiplex PCR; TCRdb's copy keeps in-frame clones and lacks some. The DNA was the basis for D and trimming; V, J and clone size are from that table. The table includes around 180,000 clones, roughly three quarters detected once. The sequenced sample was PBMCs. V is TRBV28 and J is TRBJ1-4; D is uncertain. The TCR originated in a woman aged 45-65 years in good health and CMV-seronegative. The CDR3 DNA sequence: TGTGCCAGCAGTCCGCACCCCAGGTGGACTAATGAAAAACTGTTTTTT. Amino acids: CASSPHPRWTNEKLFF.